Below, 9 T cell receptor beta chains from the same sample are listed, as sequenced in a study of blood T cell repertoires in COVID-19. Assay: immunoSEQ multiplex PCR; the TCRdb copy retains only in-frame clones and omits some. Among a few hundred thousand clones listed, approximately 89% were seen once. Specimen: peripheral blood. The receptors were sampled from a woman in her 30s who had recovered from COVID-19.

The chain combines TRBV27 with TRBJ2-7; TRBD1 agrees at 9 bases. Looked up from germline, CDR1 is MNHEY and CDR2 is SMNVEV (reference sequence). This CDR3 has 15 amino acids. J was trimmed by 7 bases and V by 3 bases; bases with no gene match: 10. CDR3 loop: CASSFGTGTINEQYF. Written as DNA, the CDR3 is TGTGCCAGCAGTTTTGGGACAGGGACAATTAATGAGCAGTACTTC.

The gene calls are TRBV12-5 and TRBJ2-7; D is uncertain. This CDR3 has 17 residues. The V end was cut by 2 bases, the J end by 0 bases, with 17 bases between. Germline V gene data show CDR1 as LGHNT and CDR2 as FRNRAP. The CDR3 spells CASGLCYWRPSSYEQYF. CDR3 coding DNA: TGTGCTAGTGGTTTGTGTTATTGGAGACCCAGCTCCTACGAGCAGTACTTC.

The rearrangement links TRBV11-1 to TRBJ1-2, with a weak D call TRBD1 (5 bases). CDR1 and CDR2 from the germline V gene are SGHAT and FQDESV (reference sequence). The V gene lost 5 bases and the J gene lost 1 base, with 8 bases spanning the gap. The CDR3 runs to 13 residues. The CDR3: CASSPDINYGYTF. Written as DNA, the CDR3 is TGTGCCAGCAGCCCGGACATTAACTATGGCTACACCTTC.

The J gene is TRBJ2-6, the V gene TRBV5-4; maybe TRBD1 (6 bases). Germline CDR1 and CDR2: SGHNT and YYREEE (reference sequence). The CDR3 consists of 18 residues. Trimming took off 1 base at V and 0 bases at J, with 14 bases between the two ends. The CDR3 DNA is TGTGCCAGCAGCTTGTTTGGCAGGGGCGACTCTGGGGCCAACGTCCTGACTTTC. This encodes CASSLFGRGDSGANVLTF.

The chain combines TRBV15 with TRBJ1-5; no clear D gene. Germline CDR1 and CDR2: LNHNV and YYDKDF (reference sequence). V gave up 3 bases and J gave up 0 bases, with 18 bases separating them. This CDR3 region has 18 residues. The CDR3 protein is CATSSHGVGTHSNQPQHF. In DNA, the CDR3 is TGTGCCACCAGCAGTCACGGGGTCGGAACCCATAGCAATCAGCCCCAGCATTTT.

The chain couples TRBV3-1 (or the pseudogene TRBV3-2) to TRBJ1-1, with D possibly being TRBD1 (5 bases). CDR1 and CDR2 (germline): LGHDT, YNNKEL (reference sequence). The CDR3 consists of 17 residues. Deletions cut 3 bases from V and 5 bases from J, with 22 bases between. The CDR3 here is CASSQIPLRGLGTEAFF. The CDR3 DNA reads as TGTGCCAGCAGCCAGATACCGTTAAGGGGATTGGGGACTGAAGCTTTCTTT.

The CDR3 protein is CASSRLRGATGELFF. In DNA, the CDR3 is TGTGCCAGCAGCCGCCTCAGGGGAGCGACCGGGGAGCTGTTTTTT. The V gene is TRBV7-2, the J gene TRBJ2-2; maybe TRBD1 (6 bases). V shed 5 bases and J shed 5 bases, with 15 bases lying between them. The length of the CDR3 is 15 residues. CDR1 is SGHTA and CDR2 is FQGNSA in the germline V gene.

This clone appeared a few times. The rearrangement uses TRBV7-9 and TRBJ2-3; D perhaps matches TRBD1 (5 bases). The germline V and J ends were trimmed by 5 bases and 0 bases, with 6 bases remaining between them. Germline V lookup: CDR1 SEHNR, CDR2 FQNEAQ (reference sequence). The CDR3 contains 13 residues. The DNA of the CDR3 is TGTGCCAGCAGCCGACAGAGCACAGATACGCAGTATTTT. It codes for CASSRQSTDTQYF.

The V and J genes are TRBV19 and TRBJ2-1; 8 nucleotides line up with TRBD2. Germline CDR1 is LNHDA and CDR2 is SQIVND (reference sequence). CDR3 length equals 15 residues. V shed 7 bases and J 5 bases; nucleotides not matched to a gene: 10. For the CDR3, the DNA is TGTGCCAGTACCCCCCTAGCGGGTGGCAACAATGAGCAGTTCTTC. This encodes CASTPLAGGNNEQFF.